This T cell receptor (beta chain) comes out of a study of shared clonotypes between healthy human individuals. Worth noting for this clone: Its antigen is currently unknown.

Points from the study as a whole: Represented genetic and exposure-history diversity was restricted by having few donors. The sampled material consisted only of blood, and tissue repertoires are likely to differ.

From germline, CDR1 is SGHTA and CDR2 FQGTGA. There are 15 residues in the CDR3. With 6 bases removed from V and 1 base from J, the gap between germline ends came to 16 bases. Only in-frame clones appear in the TCRdb table, and some are missing; sequencing was by immunoSEQ multiplex PCR. Altogether 470,000 or so clones are present, 60% to 80% being singletons, with the ten largest covering about 11%. This clonotype was obtained from a woman aged 40 to 50 in good health. Some clones in this sample may be carry-over from other donors' samples. The rearrangement links TRBV7-3 to TRBJ2-7, with D perhaps matching TRBD2 (6 bases). The specimen sequenced was PBMCs. CDR3 bases: TGTGCCAGCAGTCATGAGACTGGAGGGTCCTACGAGCAGTACTTC. Protein sequence: CASSHETGGSYEQYF.